This T cell receptor (beta chain) was recovered during a study of blood T cell repertoires in COVID-19. Profiled with immunoSEQ multiplex PCR; TCRdb holds only in-frame clones, not every one. The sample lists about 470,000 clones; roughly 90% were seen once. This CDR3 is built from 14 residues. V lost 6 bases, J lost 3 bases, and 5 bases stayed unmatched. Germline V lookup: CDR1 SGHVS, CDR2 FQNEAQ. J is TRBJ1-1 and V is TRBV7-8, with 9 bases aligning to TRBD1. Sequenced sample: PBMCs or T cells enriched from blood (not recorded which). The clonotype comes from a woman between 18 and 30 years old who had recovered from COVID-19. This CDR3 reads CASSYWTGDTEAFF. The CDR3 DNA follows: TGTGCCAGCAGTTATTGGACAGGGGACACTGAAGCTTTCTTT.